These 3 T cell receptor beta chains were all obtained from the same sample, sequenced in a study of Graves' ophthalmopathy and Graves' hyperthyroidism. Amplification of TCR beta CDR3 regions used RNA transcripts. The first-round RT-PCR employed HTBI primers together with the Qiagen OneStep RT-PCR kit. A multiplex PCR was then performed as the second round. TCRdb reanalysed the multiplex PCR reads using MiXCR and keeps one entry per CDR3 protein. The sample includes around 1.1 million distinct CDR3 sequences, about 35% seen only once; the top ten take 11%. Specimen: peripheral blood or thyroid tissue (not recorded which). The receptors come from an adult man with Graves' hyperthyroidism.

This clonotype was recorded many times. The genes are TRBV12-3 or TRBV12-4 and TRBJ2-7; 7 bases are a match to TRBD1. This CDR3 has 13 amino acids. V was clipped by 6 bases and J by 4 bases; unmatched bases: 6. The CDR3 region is CASSLQGFYEQYF. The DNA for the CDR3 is TGTGCCAGCAGCTTACAGGGGTTTTACGAGCAGTACTTC.

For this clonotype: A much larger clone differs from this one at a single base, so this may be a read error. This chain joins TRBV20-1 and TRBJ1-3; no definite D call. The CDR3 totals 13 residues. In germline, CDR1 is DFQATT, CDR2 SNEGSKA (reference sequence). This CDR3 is CGATLENANTIYF. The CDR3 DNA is TGCGGTGCTACCCTCGAAAATGCAAACACCATATATTTT.

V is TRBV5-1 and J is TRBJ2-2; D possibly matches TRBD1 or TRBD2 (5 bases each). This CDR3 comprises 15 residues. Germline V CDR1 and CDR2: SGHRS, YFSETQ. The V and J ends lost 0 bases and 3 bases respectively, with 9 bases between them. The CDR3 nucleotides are TGCGCCAGCAGCTTGGAACGGGGCCACACCGGGGAGCTGTTTTTT. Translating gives CASSLERGHTGELFF. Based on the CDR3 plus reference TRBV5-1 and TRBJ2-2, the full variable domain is KAGVTQTPRYLIKTRGQQVTLSCSPISGHRSVSWYQQTPGQGLQFLFEYFSETQRNKGNFPGRFSGRQFSNSRSEMNVSTLELGDSALYLCASSLERGHTGELFFGEGSRLTVL.